This TCR beta chain was profiled in a study of CD8+CD57+ T cells in acquired aplastic anemia. Study-level findings and limits: Between patients and controls, about 30 CD8+ CDR3 sequences were found in common.

In patients chosen for sequencing, flow cytometry had shown CD8+CD57+ cell expansion. The V and J ends lost 6 bases and 4 bases respectively, with 16 bases between them. The CDR3 contains 14 residues. The V gene's germline CDR1 is LNHDA and CDR2 SQIVND (reference sequence). The TCR beta profiling, which covered VDJ combination and CDR3 sequence, was carried out using genomic DNA as the template. TCRdb re-called the reads with MiXCR, one entry per CDR3 protein. The sample consists of some 200,000 distinct CDR3 sequences, roughly half of them appearing once. This clonotype was detected a few times. Its antigen remains unknown.

Material: sorted CD4+, CD8+, or CD8+CD57+ T cells (not recorded which) from PBMCs. The clonotype comes from a human donor with aplastic anemia. The genes are TRBV19 and TRBJ2-7; either TRBD1 or TRBD2 may supply D (5 bases each). CDR3 amino acids: CASSSGLGVYEQYF. Here the CDR3 DNA reads TGTGCCAGTAGCTCAGGGTTGGGGGTATACGAGCAGTACTTC.